A single sample gave rise to the 22 T cell receptor beta chains below, sequenced in a study of blood T cell repertoires in COVID-19. The assay was immunoSEQ multiplex PCR, and TCRdb's table has in-frame clones only and misses some. The sample includes approximately 170,000 clones, around 90% seen only once; the top ten take approximately 5%. Input material: peripheral blood. These receptors were taken from a man younger than 35 with COVID-19, enrolled during active disease.

The chain carries TRBV11-3 and TRBJ2-2, with 7 bases identical to TRBD2. Germline CDR1 reads SGHNT; CDR2 reads YENEEA. The CDR3 covers 13 residues. Trimming took 3 bases from V and 6 from J; bases not matched to a gene: 1. The CDR3 DNA follows: TGTGCCAGCAGCTTCGGGGGGTCCGGGGAGCTGTTTTTT. This gives the protein CASSFGGSGELFF.

The chain couples TRBV9 to TRBJ1-3, with 10 bases aligning to TRBD1. The trim removed 3 bases at V and 5 bases at J, leaving 5 bases unmatched. Germline CDR1 reads SGDLS; CDR2 reads YYNGEE. The length of the CDR3 is 15 residues. The CDR3 sequence: CASSAEGQGRNTIYF. The CDR3 nucleotides read TGTGCCAGCAGCGCAGAGGGACAGGGGAGAAACACCATATATTTT.

The CDR3 coding sequence is TGTGCCAGCAGCTACAGGGGCCCTACCTACGAGCAGTACTTC. Amino acid sequence: CASSYRGPTYEQYF. The chain joins TRBV7-2 to TRBJ2-7; 7 bases are shared with TRBD1. Germline loops: CDR1 SGHTA, CDR2 FQGNSA. The CDR3 covers 14 residues. V was clipped by 4 bases and J by 2 bases; unmatched bases: 5.

This clone was seen a single time. This rearrangement joins TRBV7-9 to TRBJ2-1, with 7 bases fitting TRBD2. CDR1 is SEHNR, CDR2 FQNEAQ, per germline (reference sequence). After removal of 6 bases from V and 7 bases from J, the junction contained 3 bases not matched to a gene. This CDR3 region has 12 residues. This chain's CDR3 is CASRLGGNEQFF. The CDR3 bases are TGTGCCAGCAGGCTGGGGGGGAATGAGCAGTTCTTC.

The gene calls are TRBV21-1 and TRBJ2-4; the D call in the table, TRBD2, was not verified against the DNA. TRBV21-1 is described as a pseudogene. CDR3 size: 15 residues. As DNA, the CDR3 is TGTGCCAGCAACCCCCTGGGACTAGCGGGAAACATTCAGTACTTC. This gives the protein CASNPLGLAGNIQYF.

The rearrangement joins TRBV4-2 to TRBJ1-3; D uncertain. CDR1 is LGHNA and CDR2 is YNFKEQ in the germline V gene. This CDR3 is 17 amino acids long. V lost 4 bases, J lost 3 bases, and 19 bases lay in between. The CDR3 nucleotides read TGTGCCAGCAGCCCATCCCCTGCTAATGCCTTTGGAAACACCATATATTTT. It translates to CASSPSPANAFGNTIYF.

This chain uses TRBV18 with TRBJ1-1; perhaps TRBD1 as D (6 bases). The CDR3 is made up of 17 amino acids. Germline V CDR1 and CDR2: KGHSH, LQKENI. V lost 3 bases and J 6 bases, leaving 23 bases between the germline ends. CDR3 nucleotides: TGTGCCAGCTCACCCCTCTCTTTGGGGGCTGATTTGGCTGAAGCTTTCTTT. Its protein is CASSPLSLGADLAEAFF.

The chain recombines TRBV24-1 with TRBJ1-2; TRBD1 aligns across 8 bases. Germline CDR1 KGHDR, CDR2 SFDVKD. The CDR3 covers 14 residues. J was trimmed by 5 bases and V by 5 bases; bases with no gene match: 6. This chain's CDR3 is CATSVVQGVYGYTF. The DNA for the CDR3 is TGTGCCACCAGTGTTGTACAGGGGGTGTATGGCTACACCTTC.

The genes are TRBV28 and TRBJ2-1; TRBD2 aligns across 8 bases. Germline V gene sequence: CDR1 MDHEN, CDR2 SYDVKM. This CDR3 is built from 16 residues. J lost 7 bases, V lost 5 bases, and 13 bases had no gene match. Here the CDR3 DNA reads TGTGCCAGCAGTCCCATTGGTAGCGGGAAGGATAATGAGCAGTTCTTC. This codes for CASSPIGSGKDNEQFF. The whole variable domain, remainder taken from reference TRBV28 and TRBJ2-1, is DVKVTQSSRYLVKRTGEKVFLECVQDMDHENMFWYRQDPGLGLRLIYFSYDVKMKEKGDIPEGYSVSREKKERFSLILESASTNQTSMYLCASSPIGSGKDNEQFFGPGTRLTVL.

The chain carries TRBV27 and TRBJ2-1; TRBD2 aligns across 10 bases. The CDR3 loop spans 16 amino acids. J gave up 2 bases and V 6 bases, and 7 bases lay outside the gene matches. CDR1 is MNHEY and CDR2 is SMNVEV in the germline V gene (reference sequence). Here the CDR3 DNA reads TGTGCCAGCAGGTCTATAGCGGGAGGACCCTACAATGAGCAGTTCTTC. It translates to CASRSIAGGPYNEQFF.

The chain recombines TRBV28 with TRBJ2-5; D is perhaps TRBD1 (5 bases). CDR3 length equals 15 residues. V shed 4 bases and J shed 4 bases, with 16 bases lying between them. The germline V gene encodes CDR1 MDHEN and CDR2 SYDVKM. DNA for the CDR3: TGTGCCAGCAGTTCTACAGGCCGCAATCTAGAGACCCAGTACTTC. Its translation: CASSSTGRNLETQYF.

This clone was counted a single time. The chain uses TRBV4-3 and TRBJ2-7, with 8 bases that match TRBD1. Germline V gives CDR1 LGHNA, CDR2 YSLEER. The CDR3 has 17 amino acids. The V segment lost 0 bases and the J segment 0 bases; nucleotides outside the gene matches: 7. CDR3 region: CASSQDSGTGRSYEQYF. DNA for the CDR3: TGCGCCAGCAGCCAAGATTCCGGGACAGGTCGCTCCTACGAGCAGTACTTC.

This clone was counted a single time. V and J are TRBV11-3 and TRBJ2-1; 9 bases map to TRBD2. Germline V gives CDR1 SGHNT, CDR2 YENEEA. The CDR3 runs to 17 residues. V shed 5 bases, J shed 6 bases, and the junction held 14 bases outside the gene matches. This CDR3 is CASSPGTSYPPSNEQFF. The CDR3 DNA reads as TGTGCCAGCAGCCCCGGGACTAGCTATCCCCCCTCCAATGAGCAGTTCTTC.

The gene calls are TRBV2 and TRBJ2-7; tentatively, D is TRBD2 (5 bases). V was pared by 11 bases and J by 7 bases, with 21 bases between. The V gene's germline CDR1 is SNHLY and CDR2 FYNNEI. This CDR3 comprises 13 residues. This CDR3 is CAEGRGTGWEQYF. The CDR3 nucleotides read TGTGCCGAAGGACGGGGTACCGGTTGGGAGCAGTACTTC.

The gene calls are TRBV19 and TRBJ2-1; tentatively, D is TRBD2 (5 bases). This CDR3 contains 14 residues. Per the germline V gene, CDR1 is LNHDA and CDR2 is SQIVND (reference sequence). Trimming left V 7 bases short and J 4 bases short, with 14 bases between. For the CDR3, the DNA is TGTGCCAGTAAAGTACCGGGAACTTACAATGAGCAGTTCTTC. Its translation: CASKVPGTYNEQFF.

This chain uses TRBV7-9 with TRBJ2-5, with TRBD2 matching 13 bases. Germline V gene data show CDR1 as SEHNR and CDR2 as FQNEAQ (reference sequence). The V and J ends lost 8 bases and 3 bases, in that order; junction bases with no gene match: 12. The CDR3 runs to 17 residues. Here the CDR3 DNA reads TGTGCCAGCTGCCGGACTAGCGGGAGCCGCCGGGAAGAGACCCAGTACTTC. It yields the protein CASCRTSGSRREETQYF.

The count of this clone is one. The chain links TRBV7-9 to TRBJ2-1; D perhaps matches TRBD1 (6 bases). This CDR3 has 13 residues. Germline V gene lookup returns CDR1 SEHNR and CDR2 FQNEAQ (reference sequence). V lost 5 bases and J lost 5, with 10 bases in between. The CDR3: CASSPRTDNEQFF. The CDR3 DNA is TGTGCCAGCAGCCCGCGGACAGACAATGAGCAGTTCTTC.

The rearrangement joins TRBV2 to TRBJ1-5, with D perhaps matching TRBD1 (6 bases). The length of the CDR3 is 14 residues. The V gene's germline CDR1 is SNHLY and CDR2 FYNNEI. V dropped 5 bases and J dropped 4 bases, with 12 bases sitting between them. The CDR3 DNA reads TGTGCCAGCAGTCCCCTTGACAGGAATCAGCCCCAGCATTTT. Translation gives CASSPLDRNQPQHF.

The rearrangement links TRBV19 to TRBJ2-7; a possible D gene is TRBD2 (6 bases). Trimming pared 4 bases from V and 4 bases from J, leaving 26 bases between. The length of the CDR3 is 18 residues. Germline CDR1 LNHDA, CDR2 SQIVND (reference sequence). The CDR3 loop reads CASSKSPGLTLSGYEQYF. For the CDR3, the DNA is TGTGCCAGTAGTAAATCCCCGGGACTCACCTTGTCTGGATACGAGCAGTACTTC. Filled out from reference TRBV19 and TRBJ2-7, the complete variable domain reads DGGITQSPKYLFRKEGQNVTLSCEQNLNHDAMYWYRQDPGQGLRLIYYSQIVNDFQKGDIAEGYSVSREKKESFPLTVTSAQKNPTAFYLCASSKSPGLTLSGYEQYFGPGTRLTVT.

This clone has just a few counts. The chain recombines TRBV20-1 with TRBJ2-2; D gene uncertain. This CDR3 region has 11 residues. Trimming stripped 4 bases from V and 6 bases from J, with 6 bases between. Looked up from germline, CDR1 is DFQATT and CDR2 is SNEGSKA (reference sequence). The CDR3 nucleotides read TGCAGTGCTACGCAGGCCGGGGAGCTGTTTTTT. Protein: CSATQAGELFF.

J is TRBJ1-1 and V is TRBV19, with D unclear. Trimming stripped 1 base from V and 7 bases from J, with 7 bases between. The V gene's germline CDR1 is LNHDA and CDR2 SQIVND (reference sequence). The CDR3 loop spans 12 amino acids. CDR3 DNA sequence: TGTGCCAGTAGTATAGGTGGCGGTGAAGCTTTCTTT. This codes for CASSIGGGEAFF.

The V and J genes are TRBV19 and TRBJ2-7, with 9 bases aligning to TRBD2. Germline-derived CDR1 and CDR2 are LNHDA and SQIVND (reference sequence). V was clipped by 3 bases and J by 3 bases; unmatched bases: 6. This CDR3 has 15 amino acids. As DNA, the CDR3 is TGTGCCAGTAGTATCTTCGGGACTAGCAGCTACGAGCAGTACTTC. Translating gives CASSIFGTSSYEQYF.